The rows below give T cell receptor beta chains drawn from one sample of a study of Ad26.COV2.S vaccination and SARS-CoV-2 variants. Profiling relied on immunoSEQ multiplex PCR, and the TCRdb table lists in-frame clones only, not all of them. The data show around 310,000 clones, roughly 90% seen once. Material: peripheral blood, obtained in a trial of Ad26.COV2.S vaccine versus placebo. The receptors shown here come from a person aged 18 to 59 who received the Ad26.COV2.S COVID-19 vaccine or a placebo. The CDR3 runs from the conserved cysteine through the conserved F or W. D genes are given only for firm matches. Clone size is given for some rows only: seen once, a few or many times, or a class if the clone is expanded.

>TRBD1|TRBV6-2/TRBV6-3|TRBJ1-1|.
CASSTKQGADPHTEAFF
TGTGCCAGCAGTACCAAACAGGGGGCGGATCCCCACACTGAAGCTTTCTTT
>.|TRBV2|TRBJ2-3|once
CASRPTPADTQYF
TGTGCCAGCAGGCCGACCCCTGCAGATACGCAGTATTTT
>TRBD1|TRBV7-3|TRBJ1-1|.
CASRTTGGAPEAFF
TGTGCCAGCAGAACTACAGGGGGGGCACCTGAAGCTTTCTTT
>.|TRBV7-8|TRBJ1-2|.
CASSFGGGSQGGYTF
TGTGCCAGCAGCTTCGGGGGGGGTTCCCAGGGAGGCTACACCTTC
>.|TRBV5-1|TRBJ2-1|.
CASSRSGNSYNEQFF
TGCGCCAGCAGCCGAAGCGGCAACTCCTACAATGAGCAGTTCTTC
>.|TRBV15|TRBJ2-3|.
CATSRDPQDTQYF
TGTGCCACCAGCAGAGATCCCCAAGATACGCAGTATTTT
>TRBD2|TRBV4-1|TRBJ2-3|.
CASSPTGGTDTQYF
TGCGCCAGCAGCCCCACGGGGGGGACAGATACGCAGTATTTT
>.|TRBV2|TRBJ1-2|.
CASSEAQWGRSDYGYTF
TGTGCCAGCAGTGAAGCGCAATGGGGAAGGAGTGACTATGGCTACACCTTC
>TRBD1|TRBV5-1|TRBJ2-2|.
CASSSLRGQGFTGELFF
TGCGCCAGCAGCTCCCTTCGCGGACAGGGCTTCACCGGGGAGCTGTTTTTT
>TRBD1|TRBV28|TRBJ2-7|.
CASSLGTAAYEQYF
TGTGCCAGCAGTTTGGGGACAGCCGCGTACGAGCAGTACTTC
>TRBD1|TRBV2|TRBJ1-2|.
CASTKGQGVYGYTF
TGTGCCAGCACTAAGGGACAGGGCGTATATGGCTACACCTTC
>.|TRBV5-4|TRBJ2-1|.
CASSTSWHEQFF
TGTGCCAGCAGCACTAGTTGGCATGAGCAGTTCTTC
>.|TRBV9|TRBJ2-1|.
CASSVESGLYNEQFF
TGTGCCAGCAGCGTAGAGAGCGGGTTATACAATGAGCAGTTCTTC
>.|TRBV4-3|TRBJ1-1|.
CASSQDYNTRGTEAFF
TGCGCCAGCAGCCAAGATTACAACACGAGGGGCACTGAAGCTTTCTTT
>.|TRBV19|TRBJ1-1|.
CASSIGTNTEAFF
TGTGCCAGTAGTATAGGGACGAACACTGAAGCTTTCTTT
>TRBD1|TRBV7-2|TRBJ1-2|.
CASSFRGQGLDYGYTF
TGTGCCAGCAGCTTTAGGGGACAGGGTTTAGACTATGGCTACACCTTC
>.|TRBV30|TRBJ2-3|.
CAWSVDFTDTQYF
TGTGCCTGGAGTGTAGACTTTACAGATACGCAGTATTTT
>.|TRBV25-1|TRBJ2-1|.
CASEYHRLGTPAGNEQFF
TGTGCCAGCGAATACCACCGTCTTGGCACGCCAGCCGGCAATGAGCAGTTCTTC
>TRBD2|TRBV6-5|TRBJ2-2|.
CASSLAGGPGGELFF
TGTGCCAGCAGCCTAGCGGGGGGTCCGGGCGGGGAGCTGTTTTTT
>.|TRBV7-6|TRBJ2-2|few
CASSQSDTGELFF
TGTGCCAGCAGCCAATCCGACACCGGGGAGCTGTTTTTT
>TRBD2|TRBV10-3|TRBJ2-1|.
CAISAGAYNEQFF
TGTGCCATCAGCGCGGGAGCGTACAATGAGCAGTTCTTC
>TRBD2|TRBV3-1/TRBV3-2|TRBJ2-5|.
CASSQGGETQYF
TGTGCCAGCAGCCAGGGGGGGGAGACCCAGTACTTC
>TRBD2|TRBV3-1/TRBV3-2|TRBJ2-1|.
CASSQVGLAGGLRKNEQFF
TGTGCCAGCAGCCAAGTAGGACTAGCGGGGGGGCTCCGGAAGAATGAGCAGTTCTTC
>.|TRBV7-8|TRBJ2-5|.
CASSFHSETQYF
TGTGCCAGCAGCTTTCACTCCGAGACCCAGTACTTC
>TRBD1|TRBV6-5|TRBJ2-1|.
CASSYSGGRSDNEQFF
TGTGCCAGCAGTTATTCAGGGGGCAGGTCCGACAATGAGCAGTTCTTC
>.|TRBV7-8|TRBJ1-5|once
CASSPGGFQPQHF
TGTGCCAGCAGCCCCGGTGGCTTCCAGCCCCAGCATTTT
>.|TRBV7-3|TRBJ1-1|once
CASSPQGDTEAFF
TGTGCCAGCAGCCCCCAGGGTGACACTGAAGCTTTCTTT
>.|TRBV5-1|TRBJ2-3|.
CASSLNFQGFGGTDTQYF
TGCGCCAGCAGCTTAAATTTTCAGGGCTTTGGGGGCACAGATACGCAGTATTTT
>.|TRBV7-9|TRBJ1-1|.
CASSLLGEAEAFF
TGTGCCAGCAGCTTATTGGGGGAAGCTGAAGCTTTCTTT
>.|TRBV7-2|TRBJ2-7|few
CASSLINGSYEQYF
TGTGCCAGCAGCTTAATTAACGGCTCCTACGAGCAGTACTTC
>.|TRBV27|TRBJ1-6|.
CASSYREVSPLHF
TGTGCCAGCAGCTATCGGGAGGTCTCACCCCTCCACTTT
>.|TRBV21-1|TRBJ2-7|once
CASTWTGAIYEQYF
TGTGCCAGCACATGGACAGGGGCCATCTACGAGCAGTACTTC
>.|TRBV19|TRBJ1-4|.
CAGGDGYHEKLFF
TGTGCCGGGGGGGACGGGTATCATGAAAAACTGTTTTTT
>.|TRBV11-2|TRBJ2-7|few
CASSLGTYEQYF
TGTGCCAGCAGCTTAGGCACCTACGAGCAGTACTTC
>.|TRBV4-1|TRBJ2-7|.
CASSLSHRYEQYF
TGCGCCAGCAGCCTTTCCCACCGCTACGAGCAGTACTTC
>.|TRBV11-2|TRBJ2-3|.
CASSPLAITDTQYF
TGTGCCAGCAGCCCTCTAGCAATCACAGATACGCAGTATTTT
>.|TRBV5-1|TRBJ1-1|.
CASSLGGGYTEAFF
TGCGCCAGCAGCTTGGGAGGCGGATACACTGAAGCTTTCTTT
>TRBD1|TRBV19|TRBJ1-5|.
CASSSTGDISPQHF
TGTGCCAGTAGTTCAACAGGGGATATCAGTCCCCAGCATTTT
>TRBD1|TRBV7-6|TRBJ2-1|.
CASSSNSAGGSYNEQFF
TGTGCCAGCAGTTCAAATAGCGCAGGGGGCTCCTACAATGAGCAGTTCTTC
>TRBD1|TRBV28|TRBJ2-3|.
CASSFGDRSTDTQYF
TGTGCCAGCAGTTTCGGGGACAGGAGCACAGATACGCAGTATTTT
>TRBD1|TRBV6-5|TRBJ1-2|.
CASSSGGSYTF
TGTGCCAGCTCTTCAGGGGGAAGCTACACCTTC
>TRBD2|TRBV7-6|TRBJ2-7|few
CASSSSGGAIEQYF
TGTGCCAGCAGCTCCAGCGGGGGGGCAATCGAGCAGTACTTC
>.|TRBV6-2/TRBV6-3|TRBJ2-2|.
CASSFPGELFF
TGTGCCAGCAGTTTTCCCGGGGAGCTGTTTTTT
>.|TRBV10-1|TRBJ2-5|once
CASSGQYQETQYF
TGCGCCAGCAGTGGACAGTACCAAGAGACCCAGTACTTC
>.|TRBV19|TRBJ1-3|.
CASSMADRIGNTIYF
TGTGCCAGTAGTATGGCGGACAGAATTGGAAACACCATATATTTT
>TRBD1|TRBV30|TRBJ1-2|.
CAWRMTGGNYGYTF
TGTGCCTGGAGGATGACAGGGGGTAACTATGGCTACACCTTC
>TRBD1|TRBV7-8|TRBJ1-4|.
CASSGRGRGEKLFF
TGTGCCAGCAGCGGCAGGGGGCGCGGTGAAAAACTGTTTTTT
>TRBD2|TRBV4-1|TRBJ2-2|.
CASSPQTSGTAGELFF
TGCGCCAGCAGCCCTCAGACTAGCGGGACAGCTGGGGAGCTGTTTTTT
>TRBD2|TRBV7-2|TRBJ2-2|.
CASSLLRAGVGTGELFF
TGTGCCAGCAGCTTACTCCGAGCGGGGGTGGGGACCGGGGAGCTGTTTTTT
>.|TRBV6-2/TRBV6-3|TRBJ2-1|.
CASSQHSSFYNEQFF
TGTGCCAGCAGCCAGCATAGTAGTTTCTACAATGAGCAGTTCTTC
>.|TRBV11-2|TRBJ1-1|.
CASSPGVLNTEVFF
TGTGCCAGCAGCCCCGGGGTGTTGAACACTGAAGTTTTCTTT
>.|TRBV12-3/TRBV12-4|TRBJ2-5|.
CASNQGGGETQYF
TGTGCCAGCAATCAAGGAGGGGGAGAGACCCAGTACTTC
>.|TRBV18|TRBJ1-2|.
CASSPGGASYTF
TGTGCCAGCTCACCAGGGGGCGCGAGCTACACCTTC
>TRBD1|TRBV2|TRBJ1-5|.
CASSMGQGTRPQHF
TGTGCCAGCAGTATGGGACAGGGCACCCGGCCCCAGCATTTT
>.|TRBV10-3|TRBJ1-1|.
CAISDSDRTEAFF
TGTGCCATCTCCGACAGCGATAGGACTGAAGCTTTCTTT